The 22 T cell receptor beta chains listed next were all sequenced from one sample in a study of PD-1 blockade in classical Hodgkin lymphoma. Noted time point: cycle 4 day 1 (C4D1), after five to seven weeks of nivolumab. Relapse after autologous stem cell transplantation occurred in every patient, and brentuximab vedotin exposure varied. Generated by immunoSEQ multiplex PCR, the TCRdb table keeps only in-frame clones and is missing some. The table includes some 93,000 clones, around four fifths detected once. The starting material was peripheral blood mononuclear cells (PBMCs), obtained before the fourth cycle of nivolumab. The receptors shown here come from a human donor with classical Hodgkin lymphoma.

J is TRBJ1-1 and V is TRBV5-1; D remains ambiguous. Germline values: CDR1 SGHRS, CDR2 YFSETQ. The CDR3 consists of 14 residues. V was clipped by 2 bases and J by 1 base, with 9 bases between them. In DNA form, the CDR3 reads TGCGCCAGCAGCTTACCGACGGGGAACACTGAAGCTTTCTTT. It encodes CASSLPTGNTEAFF.

CDR3 nucleotides: TGTGCCAGCAGTTACCGACAGGGTGGGCACTCCTACGAGCAGTACTTC. It translates to CASSYRQGGHSYEQYF. The rearrangement links TRBV6-5 to TRBJ2-7, with 7 positions matching TRBD1. J was trimmed by 0 bases and V by 2 bases; bases with no gene match: 7. The CDR3 loop spans 16 amino acids. The germline gives CDR1 MNHEY, CDR2 SVGAGI.

This clone was observed a handful of times. V usage is TRBV9 and J usage is TRBJ1-1; possibly TRBD1 for D (5 bases). The CDR3 runs to 14 residues. The V gene lost 4 bases and the J gene lost 0 bases, with 10 bases spanning the gap. CDR1 is SGDLS, CDR2 YYNGEE, per germline. The CDR3 bases are TGTGCCAGCAGCCGACAGACTCTGAACACTGAAGCTTTCTTT. This gives the protein CASSRQTLNTEAFF.

The sample holds a few counts of this clone. This rearrangement joins TRBV7-5 to TRBJ2-7; the table's TRBD2 call for D was not verified on the DNA. TRBV7-5 is labeled a pseudogene. The CDR3 covers 15 residues. CDR3 residues: CARSLGSGNHHEQYF. In nucleotides, the CDR3 is TGTGCCAGAAGCTTAGGCTCCGGGAACCACCACGAGCAGTACTTC.

The rearrangement uses TRBV9 and TRBJ2-2; no definite D call. Germline V gene data show CDR1 as SGDLS and CDR2 as YYNGEE. Trimming left V 2 bases short and J 3 bases short, with 11 bases between. CDR3 length: 15 residues. This CDR3 reads CASSVERGDTGELFF. The CDR3 bases are TGTGCCAGCAGCGTCGAAAGAGGCGACACCGGGGAGCTGTTTTTT.

The chain combines TRBV6-6 with TRBJ2-7; 7 bases fit TRBD1. V shed 5 bases, J shed 5 bases, and the junction held 12 bases outside the gene matches. Germline-derived CDR1 and CDR2 are MNHNY and SVGAGI (reference sequence). The CDR3 consists of 15 residues. The CDR3 DNA follows: TGTGCCAGCAGTGGACGGACAGGTCCTAGGGACGAGCAGTACTTC. This gives the protein CASSGRTGPRDEQYF.

The chain links TRBV5-1 to TRBJ2-2; D is tentatively TRBD1 or TRBD2 (6 bases each). Trimming removed 4 bases from V and 1 base from J, with 17 bases in between. The CDR3 extends over 17 amino acids. Germline CDR1 is SGHRS and CDR2 is YFSETQ. CDR3 loop: CASSLEGGLENTGELFF. The CDR3 DNA is TGCGCCAGCAGCCTAGAGGGGGGTTTAGAGAACACCGGGGAGCTGTTTTTT.

The V call is TRBV28, the J call TRBJ1-5; the match to TRBD1 covers 9 bases. Germline CDR1 and CDR2: MDHEN and SYDVKM. V lost 8 bases and J lost 4; bases outside the gene matches: 12. The CDR3 is 16 amino acids. CDR3 coding DNA: TGTGCCAGCGGACACATGGGGACAGGGCAAAATCAGCCCCAGCATTTT. It codes for CASGHMGTGQNQPQHF.

The chain uses TRBV6-4 and TRBJ2-2, with D possibly being TRBD2 (5 bases). The CDR3 runs to 15 residues. CDR1 is MRHNA, CDR2 SNTAGT, per germline. V gave up 3 bases and J gave up 10 bases, with 18 bases separating them. The CDR3 DNA sequence: TGTGCCAGCAGTGAAGGGAGTGGGTGGAACGAGGAGCTGTTTTTT. This encodes CASSEGSGWNEELFF.

This clone has only a few counts. The chain has TRBV18 and TRBJ2-1; tentatively, D is TRBD1 (6 bases). The CDR3 runs to 16 residues. The V gene's germline CDR1 is KGHSH and CDR2 LQKENI. Trimming cost V 4 bases and J 3 bases, with 16 bases left between them. The CDR3 loop reads CASSRTGQSGYNEQFF. CDR3 DNA: TGTGCCAGCTCACGAACAGGGCAGTCGGGCTACAATGAGCAGTTCTTC.

V usage is TRBV5-6 and J usage is TRBJ2-1; 7 nucleotides align to TRBD1. The V segment lost 4 bases and the J segment 1 base; nucleotides outside the gene matches: 11. Germline V gene data show CDR1 as SGHDT and CDR2 as YYEEEE. The CDR3 is 17 residues long. As DNA, the CDR3 is TGTGCCAGCAGCCGAGGGACAGAATACGGGTCCTACAATGAGCAGTTCTTC. Translation: CASSRGTEYGSYNEQFF.

This rearrangement joins TRBV2 to TRBJ2-1; D might be TRBD2 (6 bases). The CDR3 totals 14 residues. CDR1 SNHLY and CDR2 FYNNEI come from the germline V gene. The V gene lost 4 bases and the J gene lost 9 bases, with 16 bases spanning the gap. This CDR3 is CASSVNTIGGEQFF. The CDR3 coding sequence is TGTGCCAGCAGTGTTAATACGATCGGGGGTGAGCAGTTCTTC. Combining the CDR3 with reference TRBV2 and TRBJ2-1 gives the whole variable domain EPEVTQTPSHQVTQMGQEVILRCVPISNHLYFYWYRQILGQKVEFLVSFYNNEISEKSEIFDDQFSVERPDGSNFTLKIRSTKLEDSAMYFCASSVNTIGGEQFFGPGTRLTVL.

The chain recombines TRBV11-1 with TRBJ1-1, with D uncertain. Between the trimmed V and J ends, which lost 2 bases and 5 bases, there was a span of 3 bases. The CDR3 runs 11 residues. Germline CDR1 reads SGHAT; CDR2 reads FQDESV (reference sequence). DNA for the CDR3: TGTGCCAGCAGCTTAAGGACTGAAGCTTTCTTT. Its translation: CASSLRTEAFF.

The V gene is TRBV4-1, the J gene TRBJ1-2; 7 bases map to TRBD1. Looked up from germline, CDR1 is MGHRA and CDR2 is YSYEKL. CDR3 length: 13 residues. V lost 3 bases and J lost 13; bases outside the gene matches: 11. As DNA, the CDR3 is TGCGCCAGCAGCCACACCGGGACAGCAATTGGCACCTTC. Protein product: CASSHTGTAIGTF.

The V gene is TRBV6-6, the J gene TRBJ1-2, with 7 bases identical to TRBD1. Trimming took 0 bases from V and 2 from J; bases not matched to a gene: 3. From germline, CDR1 is MNHNY and CDR2 SVGAGI (reference sequence). This CDR3 has 15 amino acids. The CDR3 spells CASSYSRDRNYGYTF. The CDR3 DNA sequence: TGTGCCAGCAGTTACTCTCGGGACAGAAACTATGGCTACACCTTC.

This rearrangement joins TRBV7-3 to TRBJ2-1, with 7 positions matching TRBD2. V was clipped by 2 bases and J by 5 bases; unmatched bases: 6. CDR1 and CDR2 from the germline V gene are SGHTA and FQGTGA. This CDR3 is 15 amino acids long. CDR3 nucleotide sequence: TGTGCCAGCAGCTTAGTCGGGGGGAACGACAATGAGCAGTTCTTC. Residues: CASSLVGGNDNEQFF. The variable domain in full, completed from reference TRBV7-3 and TRBJ2-1, reads GAGVSQTPSNKVTEKGKYVELRCDPISGHTALYWYRQSLGQGPEFLIYFQGTGAADDSGLPNDRFFAVRPEGSVSTLKIQRTERGDSAVYLCASSLVGGNDNEQFFGPGTRLTVL.

This clone was recorded once. The gene calls are TRBV7-9 and TRBJ2-5, with D unclear. Germline CDR1 and CDR2: SEHNR and FQNEAQ (reference sequence). V lost 2 bases, J lost 5 bases, and 15 bases lay in between. The CDR3 length is 15 residues. CDR3 sequence reads: CASSLFESIGETQYF. The DNA of the CDR3 is TGTGCCAGCAGCTTATTCGAGAGTATCGGGGAGACCCAGTACTTC.

The rearrangement joins TRBV6-5 to TRBJ1-1; D may be TRBD1 (5 bases). This CDR3 spans 15 amino acids. The V gene's germline CDR1 is MNHEY and CDR2 SVGAGI. V was trimmed by 6 bases and J by 3 bases, leaving 17 bases between them. CDR3 amino acids: CASSLDGHPDTEAFF. CDR3 bases: TGTGCCAGCAGCCTAGACGGACACCCGGACACTGAAGCTTTCTTT.

The chain joins TRBV19 to TRBJ1-2; the D gene is possibly TRBD1 (5 bases). The CDR3 consists of 16 residues. Germline CDR1 LNHDA, CDR2 SQIVND (reference sequence). The V gene lost 7 bases and the J gene lost 0 bases, with 18 bases spanning the gap. The chain's CDR3 is CASNAPGLGANYGYTF. CDR3 sequence (DNA): TGTGCCAGTAACGCCCCGGGCCTAGGGGCTAACTATGGCTACACCTTC.

The gene calls are TRBV5-4 and TRBJ2-1, with 8 bases lining up with TRBD2. This CDR3 is 14 amino acids long. From germline, CDR1 is SGHNT and CDR2 YYREEE (reference sequence). V was clipped by 5 bases and J by 4 bases; unmatched bases: 5. This CDR3 reads CASRSGTRYNEQFF. DNA for the CDR3: TGTGCCAGCAGATCCGGGACTAGGTACAATGAGCAGTTCTTC.

The chain links TRBV30 to TRBJ1-5, with 7 bases identical to TRBD1. The CDR3 loop spans 15 amino acids. Germline assignment: CDR1 GTSNPN and CDR2 SVGIG (reference sequence). The trim removed 3 bases at V and 4 bases at J, leaving 9 bases unmatched. The CDR3 loop reads CAWRSTGQYNQPQHF. The CDR3 region has the DNA TGTGCCTGGAGGTCGACGGGACAGTATAATCAGCCCCAGCATTTT. The full variable domain, with the rest looked up from reference TRBV30 and TRBJ1-5, is SQTIHQWPATLVQPVGSPLSLECTVEGTSNPNLYWYRQAAGRGLQLLFYSVGIGQISSEVPQNLSASRPQDRQFILSSKKLLLSDSGFYLCAWRSTGQYNQPQHFGDGTRLSIL.

The chain recombines TRBV11-3 with TRBJ2-2; 11 bases match TRBD1. The germline V gene encodes CDR1 SGHNT and CDR2 YENEEA. The CDR3 spans 16 residues. The junction had 3 bases not matched to a gene; V was cut back by 6 bases and J by 0 bases. CDR3 sequence (DNA): TGTGCCAGCAGGCCGGGACAGGGGGCGAACACCGGGGAGCTGTTTTTT. Amino acids: CASRPGQGANTGELFF. The complete variable domain, with remaining parts taken from reference TRBV11-3 and TRBJ2-2, reads EAGVVQSPRYKIIEKKQPVAFWCNPISGHNTLYWYLQNLGQGPELLIRYENEEAVDDSQLPKDRFSAERLKGVDSTLKIQPAELGDSAVYLCASRPGQGANTGELFFGEGSRLTVL.